The clone carrying this TCR beta chain has only one observation. These data originate in a study of blood T cell repertoires in COVID-19. In the study overall: From the United States, Italy and Spain came samples of acute and convalescent COVID-19.

In the study's own analysis: Using reference gene primer amplification, nucleated cell counts were estimated. Measured with immunoSEQ multiplex PCR; TCRdb has only the in-frame clones, and not every one. The DNA was the basis for D and trimming; V, J and clone size are from that table. In the table there are approximately 250,000 clones, 86% of which are singletons. The receptor was isolated from an elderly woman with COVID-19, enrolled during active disease. Sequencing was done on a sample of peripheral blood.

CDR3 sequence (DNA): TGTGCCAGTAGTGGGGACAGGGTTGGCGGCTACACCTTC. Residues: CASSGDRVGGYTF. The genes are TRBV19 and TRBJ1-2; 9 nucleotides match TRBD1. Germline CDR1 and CDR2: LNHDA and SQIVND (reference sequence). V shed 5 bases, J shed 8 bases, and the junction held 6 bases outside the gene matches. There are 13 residues in the CDR3.